This T cell receptor beta chain was sequenced in a study of shared clonotypes between healthy human individuals. Study-level background: The study used three CD4 naive, three CD4 memory, two CD8 naive and one CD8 memory plate per donor.

This clone was recorded only once. TCRdb keeps only in-frame clones here, not all; method: immunoSEQ multiplex PCR. This table holds some 2,500,000 clones, about nine tenths found once. Recent acute infections and vaccinations were absent in the healthy HIV-negative adult donors. Germline V gene data show CDR1 as PRHDT and CDR2 as FYEKMQ (reference sequence). With 3 bases removed from V and 7 bases from J, the gap between germline ends came to 11 bases. The CDR3 length is 13 residues. The chain couples TRBV13 to TRBJ2-3, with D possibly being TRBD2 (6 bases). The receptor comes from a man in his late teens or twenties in good health. Some clones in this sample may be carry-over from other donors' samples. Sequenced sample: naive CD4+ T cells from PBMCs. The subset is: CD45RA+ positively selected. In nucleotides, the CDR3 is TGTGCCAGCAGCTTTGGGGAGGAGAATACGCAGTATTTT. Protein sequence: CASSFGEENTQYF.